This T cell receptor beta chain is from a study of beta chain features in type 1 diabetes. Notes on this clone: Its antigen is unknown.

Reverse transcription of all isolated RNA meant that expressed TCRB transcripts were sequenced. Data came from immunoSEQ multiplex PCR; TCRdb stores just in-frame clones and leaves some out. The sample consists of around 360,000 clones, roughly 12% of them appearing once. The study's findings and limits: Patients with type 1 diabetes showed fewer VDJ junction insertions and more deletions. Within each of all four CD4+ subsets, Type 1 diabetes patients had TCRB CDR3s that were moderately but significantly shorter.

The TCR sequence derives from a woman between 18 and 29 years old with type 1 diabetes. Input material: naive CD4+ T cells from blood.

The CDR3 DNA follows: TGTGCCAGCAGCCAAGAGACCGGGGAAGTGGTGATCTACTATGGCTACACCTTC. It specifies CASSQETGEVVIYYGYTF. The gene calls are TRBV4-2 and TRBJ1-2; D gene unclear. V was shortened by 0 bases and J by 3 bases, with 20 bases between the two germline ends. The germline V gene has CDR1 LGHNA and CDR2 YNFKEQ. This CDR3 contains 18 residues.